This T cell receptor beta chain stems from a study of technical replicates of blood from a few donors. V trimming: 5 bases; J trimming: 10 bases; junction bases outside the gene matches: 23. The CDR3 totals 19 residues. Germline CDR1 is SEHNR and CDR2 is FQNEAQ (reference sequence). The method was immunoSEQ multiplex PCR; TCRdb's version includes in-frame clones alone and lacks a portion of them. The sample contains about 60,000 clones, around 86% of which appear only once. The clonotype comes from a human donor in good health. Some clones in this sample may be carry-over from other donors' samples. The sequencing input was PBMCs. The J gene is TRBJ2-1, the V gene TRBV7-9; TRBD2 agrees at 10 bases. The CDR3 loop reads CASSAGRGQREGRVGEQFF. CDR3 nucleotide sequence: TGTGCCAGCAGCGCAGGAAGGGGCCAGCGGGAGGGCCGGGTGGGGGAGCAGTTCTTC.